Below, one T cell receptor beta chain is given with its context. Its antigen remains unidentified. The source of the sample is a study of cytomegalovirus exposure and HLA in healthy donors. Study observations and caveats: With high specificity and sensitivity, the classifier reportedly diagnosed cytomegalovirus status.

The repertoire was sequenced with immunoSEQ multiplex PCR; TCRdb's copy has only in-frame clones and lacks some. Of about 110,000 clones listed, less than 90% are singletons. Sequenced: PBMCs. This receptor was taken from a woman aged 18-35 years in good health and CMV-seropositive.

This chain's CDR3 is CASTSLGRGSNQPQHF. The CDR3 nucleotides are TGTGCCAGCACCTCATTGGGCAGGGGGAGCAATCAGCCCCAGCATTTT. This chain uses TRBV28 with TRBJ1-5; 7 bases match TRBD1. The V gene's germline CDR1 is MDHEN and CDR2 SYDVKM. The CDR3 has 16 residues. V shed 7 bases and J 1 base; nucleotides not matched to a gene: 10.